This entry lists 26 T cell receptor beta chains sequenced from one sample in a study of cytomegalovirus exposure and HLA in healthy donors. The PCR ran on 60 Vbeta and 13 Jbeta primers. TCRdb's table, derived via immunoSEQ multiplex PCR, lists solely in-frame clones and lacks some. The table has around 130,000 clones, roughly 88% seen once. Input material: PBMCs. The receptors come from a man aged 45-60 years in good health and CMV-seronegative.

Turning to this clone: The DNA is omitted, as the CDR3 cannot be located on it reliably, and the CDR3 follows TCRdb's listing. This chain links TRBV21-1 with TRBJ1-2; the D segment call TRBD1 is taken from the table without a DNA check. TRBV21-1 is given as a pseudogene. The CDR3 is 14 residues long, counting both termini. The CDR3 reads CASSRAVTYRCYTF.

The V gene is TRBV5-1, the J gene TRBJ2-1, with 8 bases that match TRBD2. CDR1 and CDR2 from the germline V gene are SGHRS and YFSETQ. This CDR3 is built from 16 residues. Germline trimming cut 4 bases from V and 5 bases from J; bases unmatched to any gene: 11. CDR3 region: CASSPLLAVSNNEQFF. For the CDR3, the DNA is TGCGCCAGCAGCCCGTTACTAGCGGTCTCGAACAATGAGCAGTTCTTC.

The chain has TRBV6-5 and TRBJ2-5; D remains ambiguous. This CDR3 spans 15 amino acids. Trimming removed 0 bases from V and 2 bases from J, with 10 bases in between. Germline V lookup: CDR1 MNHEY, CDR2 SVGAGI. CDR3 in DNA: TGTGCCAGCAGTTACTCTGGTTCGCGTCAAGAGACCCAGTACTTC. Its translation: CASSYSGSRQETQYF.

The chain is built from TRBV9 and TRBJ2-5; 10 nucleotides match TRBD1. The germline V gene encodes CDR1 SGDLS and CDR2 YYNGEE. The CDR3 runs to 16 residues. Germline trimming cut 0 bases from V and 5 bases from J; bases unmatched to any gene: 7. Here the CDR3 reads CASSVAAGQGRETQYF. The CDR3 DNA reads as TGTGCCAGCAGCGTAGCTGCGGGACAGGGGAGGGAGACCCAGTACTTC.

The V call is TRBV5-6, the J call TRBJ2-5, with TRBD1 matching over 7 bases. The end of the DNA fits TRBJ2-7 better, so the J call may be wrong. The length of the CDR3 is 15 residues. CDR1 and CDR2 (germline): SGHDT, YYEEEE. CDR3 residues: CASSLVRQGVYEQYF. The CDR3 bases are TGTGCCAGCAGCTTGGTGAGACAGGGAGTCTACGAGCAGTACTTC.

The genes are TRBV12-5 and TRBJ1-1, with a weak D call TRBD1 (6 bases). V shed 5 bases and J shed 7 bases, with 14 bases lying between them. In germline, CDR1 is LGHNT, CDR2 FRNRAP. CDR3 length: 13 residues. Here the CDR3 DNA reads TGTGCTAGTGGTGCGGACAGCCCCCTTGAAGCTTTCTTT. Translation gives CASGADSPLEAFF. The whole variable domain, remainder taken from reference TRBV12-5 and TRBJ1-1, is DARVTQTPRHKVTEMGQEVTMRCQPILGHNTVFWYRQTMMQGLELLAYFRNRAPLDDSGMPKDRFSAEMPDATLATLKIQPSEPRDSAVYFCASGADSPLEAFFGQGTRLTVV.

The V call is TRBV7-9, the J call TRBJ2-1, with D perhaps TRBD1 (5 bases). Germline-derived CDR1 and CDR2 are SEHNR and FQNEAQ (reference sequence). CDR3 length: 14 residues. The V gene lost 7 bases and the J gene lost 0 bases, with 10 bases spanning the gap. This CDR3 is CASKGKGSYNEQFF. In DNA form, the CDR3 reads TGTGCCAGCAAGGGGAAGGGCTCCTACAATGAGCAGTTCTTC.

The count of this clone is one. The genes are TRBV7-3 and TRBJ2-6; D remains unclear. V was clipped by 2 bases and J by 0 bases, with 11 bases between them. This CDR3 is 17 amino acids long. The V gene's germline CDR1 is SGHTA and CDR2 FQGTGA. CDR3 region: CASSLQSRSSGANVLTF. CDR3 sequence (DNA): TGTGCCAGCAGCTTACAAAGTCGGAGCTCTGGGGCCAACGTCCTGACTTTC.

The rearrangement uses TRBV2 and TRBJ2-5, with a tentative D call TRBD2 (6 bases). V lost 11 bases and J 2 bases, leaving 12 bases between the germline ends. Germline CDR1 and CDR2: SNHLY and FYNNEI. The CDR3 is 12 residues long. CDR3 amino acids: CARRSGQETQYF. The CDR3, as DNA: TGTGCCCGACGTAGCGGTCAAGAGACCCAGTACTTC.

The V gene is TRBV27, the J gene TRBJ2-7; TRBD1 matches at 7 bases. V lost 7 bases and J lost 2; bases outside the gene matches: 11. CDR1 MNHEY and CDR2 SMNVEV come from the germline V gene (reference sequence). The CDR3 sequence is 15 residues long. The CDR3 DNA is TGTGCCAGCAAGGGGAACAGGGGTCCAACCTACGAGCAGTACTTC. Its translation: CASKGNRGPTYEQYF.

V usage is TRBV2 and J usage is TRBJ2-5, with 9 nucleotides matching TRBD1. V was pared by 3 bases and J by 4 bases, with 6 bases of the junction left unmatched. The CDR3 has 15 residues. Germline V CDR1 and CDR2: SNHLY, FYNNEI. In DNA, the CDR3 is TGTGCCAGCAGTGAGGGACAGGGACCCCGAGAGACCCAGTACTTC. Amino acid sequence: CASSEGQGPRETQYF. Full variable domain (rest looked up from reference TRBV2 and TRBJ2-5): EPEVTQTPSHQVTQMGQEVILRCVPISNHLYFYWYRQILGQKVEFLVSFYNNEISEKSEIFDDQFSVERPDGSNFTLKIRSTKLEDSAMYFCASSEGQGPRETQYFGPGTRLLVL.

The chain uses TRBV11-2 and TRBJ1-2; no reliable D call. Germline V gene data show CDR1 as SGHAT and CDR2 as FQNNGV. The CDR3 covers 14 residues. The V gene lost 0 bases and the J gene lost 4 bases, with 9 bases spanning the gap. The chain's CDR3 is CASSLDGQLYGYTF. CDR3 nucleotides: TGTGCCAGCAGCTTAGATGGGCAGCTCTATGGCTACACCTTC.

A single count supports this clone. The chain couples TRBV29-1 to TRBJ2-2, with D maybe TRBD2 (6 bases). V was trimmed by 5 bases and J by 0 bases, leaving 10 bases between them. Germline V gene data show CDR1 as SQVTM and CDR2 as ANQGSEA. The CDR3 sequence is 14 residues long. The CDR3 DNA is TGCAGCGTTATCAGGGAGGCGAACACCGGGGAGCTGTTTTTT. Its translation is CSVIREANTGELFF.

This clone was observed a few times. V is TRBV6-1 and J is TRBJ1-5; D is perhaps TRBD1 (5 bases). The ends were cut back, 7 bases at V and 5 bases at J, with 9 bases in the middle. In germline, CDR1 is MNHNS, CDR2 SASEGT. The CDR3 covers 12 residues. CDR3 in DNA: TGTGCCAGCACAGGGAAGGATCAGCCCCAGCATTTT. Translating it yields CASTGKDQPQHF.

The V and J genes are TRBV4-2 and TRBJ2-6; tentatively, D is TRBD1 (6 bases). The germline V and J ends were trimmed by 1 base and 0 bases, with 13 bases remaining between them. Per the germline V gene, CDR1 is LGHNA and CDR2 is YNFKEQ. This CDR3 comprises 18 residues. Here the CDR3 reads CASSQVGGGASGANVLTF. The DNA for the CDR3 is TGTGCCAGCAGCCAAGTTGGTGGGGGCGCCTCTGGGGCCAACGTCCTGACTTTC.

This chain links TRBV4-1 with TRBJ1-1; D is perhaps TRBD1 (5 bases). Germline values: CDR1 MGHRA, CDR2 YSYEKL. Trimming took off 3 bases at V and 0 bases at J, with 11 bases between the two ends. The CDR3 totals 15 residues. CDR3 sequence: CASSHLQVLNTEAFF. The CDR3 DNA sequence: TGCGCCAGCAGCCACCTACAGGTCCTGAACACTGAAGCTTTCTTT.

This chain connects TRBV6-5 to TRBJ2-3; 7 bases line up with TRBD1. Germline trimming cut 6 bases from V and 2 bases from J; bases unmatched to any gene: 2. The CDR3 sequence is 13 residues long. CDR1 is MNHEY and CDR2 is SVGAGI in the germline V gene. CDR3 sequence reads: CASRGQPTDTQYF. CDR3 bases: TGTGCCAGCAGGGGACAGCCCACAGATACGCAGTATTTT.

The chain uses TRBV6-5 and TRBJ2-1, with 9 bases identical to TRBD1. Germline CDR1 and CDR2: MNHEY and SVGAGI. This CDR3 is 14 amino acids long. Trimming at V came to 8 bases and at J to 9 bases, leaving 11 bases not matched to a gene. CDR3 region: CASGPGTGRVEQFF. The DNA of the CDR3 is TGTGCCAGCGGCCCTGGGACAGGGCGAGTTGAGCAGTTCTTC.

This chain connects TRBV11-3 to TRBJ2-3; 12 bases map to TRBD2. Trimming at V came to 5 bases and at J to 8 bases, leaving 11 bases not matched to a gene. The CDR3 has 16 residues. From germline, CDR1 is SGHNT and CDR2 YENEEA. CDR3 amino acids: CASSRITSGGSPTQYF. In nucleotides, the CDR3 is TGTGCCAGCAGCCGGATTACTAGCGGGGGGAGCCCTACGCAGTATTTT.

The V and J genes are TRBV12-5 and TRBJ2-7; a weak D match, TRBD2 (5 bases). This CDR3 is 14 amino acids long. V was cut by 2 bases and J by 5 bases, with 13 bases left in between. CDR1 is LGHNT and CDR2 is FRNRAP in the germline V gene. This CDR3 is CASGLTTNGDEQYF. CDR3 DNA sequence: TGTGCTAGTGGTTTGACTACGAACGGGGACGAGCAGTACTTC.

This clone was seen only once. The V and J genes are TRBV5-1 and TRBJ2-7; D is perhaps TRBD2 (5 bases). The V end was cut by 1 base, the J end by 4 bases, with 18 bases between. CDR1 is SGHRS, CDR2 YFSETQ, per germline. This CDR3 contains 16 residues. CDR3 region: CASSLSSGLLTYEQYF. CDR3 DNA: TGCGCCAGCAGCTTGTCCAGCGGCCTATTGACTTACGAGCAGTACTTC. Based on the CDR3 plus reference TRBV5-1 and TRBJ2-7, the full variable domain is KAGVTQTPRYLIKTRGQQVTLSCSPISGHRSVSWYQQTPGQGLQFLFEYFSETQRNKGNFPGRFSGRQFSNSRSEMNVSTLELGDSALYLCASSLSSGLLTYEQYFGPGTRLTVT.

This chain connects TRBV5-4 to TRBJ2-5; no clear D gene. Per germline, CDR1 SGHNT and CDR2 YYREEE (reference sequence). Trimming shortened V by 0 bases and J by 1 base, and 7 bases separated the two germline ends. The CDR3 length is 14 residues. As DNA, the CDR3 is TGTGCCAGCAGCTTGGAGAGGCCCCAAGAGACCCAGTACTTC. Its protein is CASSLERPQETQYF.

This clone has more than one count but fewer than ten. The chain has TRBV28 and TRBJ1-6; 9 nucleotides match TRBD1. Losses at the gene ends were 5 bases for V and 10 bases for J; bases not matched to a gene: 9. Germline V lookup: CDR1 MDHEN, CDR2 SYDVKM. The length of the CDR3 is 15 residues. The CDR3, as DNA: TGTGCCAGCAGTCTCTGGGACAGGGAGCCATCACCCCTCCACTTT. Amino acids: CASSLWDREPSPLHF. Using reference TRBV28 and TRBJ1-6 for the parts outside the CDR3, the full variable domain is DVKVTQSSRYLVKRTGEKVFLECVQDMDHENMFWYRQDPGLGLRLIYFSYDVKMKEKGDIPEGYSVSREKKERFSLILESASTNQTSMYLCASSLWDREPSPLHFGNGTRLTVT.

The J gene is TRBJ2-1, the V gene TRBV30; TRBD2 agrees at 12 bases. V shed 4 bases and J 6 bases; nucleotides not matched to a gene: 7. Germline-derived CDR1 and CDR2 are GTSNPN and SVGIG (reference sequence). The CDR3 has 15 residues. CDR3: CAWTRPGLAGNEQFF. Written as DNA, the CDR3 is TGTGCCTGGACGCGACCGGGACTAGCGGGCAATGAGCAGTTCTTC.

This chain links TRBV5-1 with TRBJ2-3; D ambiguous. The germline CDR1 and CDR2 sequences are SGHRS and YFSETQ. This CDR3 region has 14 residues. Deletions cut 5 bases from V and 6 bases from J, with 16 bases between. The chain's CDR3 is CASSSSNSLDTQYF. Written as DNA, the CDR3 is TGCGCCAGCAGTAGTAGTAATTCCCTGGATACGCAGTATTTT.

The genes are TRBV18 and TRBJ1-2; D may be TRBD1 (6 bases). The CDR3 sequence is 14 residues long. V gave up 2 bases and J gave up 4 bases, with 11 bases separating them. Germline V gene lookup returns CDR1 KGHSH and CDR2 LQKENI. The CDR3 DNA is TGTGCCAGCTCACCAGGGGGCGAACTCTATGGCTACACCTTC. Amino acids: CASSPGGELYGYTF. Full variable domain (remainder filled in from reference TRBV18 and TRBJ1-2): NAGVMQNPRHLVRRRGQEARLRCSPMKGHSHVYWYRQLPEEGLKFMVYLQKENIIDESGMPKERFSAEFPKEGPSILRIQQVVRGDSAAYFCASSPGGELYGYTFGSGTRLTVV.